A single T cell receptor beta chain is shown here with its context. The PCR ran on 60 Vbeta and 13 Jbeta primers. TCRdb keeps only in-frame clones here, not all; method: immunoSEQ multiplex PCR. The sample holds about 150,000 clones; around four fifths are singletons and the top ten take roughly 3.4%. In germline, CDR1 is SEHNR, CDR2 FQNEAQ (reference sequence). The CDR3 length is 12 residues. The sample is drawn from a study of cytomegalovirus exposure and HLA in healthy donors. Study details: The early release's HLA-typed donors yielded 78 million or so unique TCRs.

This receptor was obtained from a male donor in good health and CMV-seronegative. The rearrangement links TRBV7-9 to TRBJ1-2, with D perhaps TRBD1 (5 bases). Sequenced sample: PBMCs. This chain's CDR3 is CSTQGEGIGYTF. In DNA form, the CDR3 reads TGTTCCACCCAAGGGGAAGGAATTGGCTACACCTTC.